The 10 T cell receptor beta chains below come from one sample, sequenced in a study of T cells expressing NK-cell markers. TCRdb re-called the 5' RACE reads and catalogs CDR3 proteins one per entry, DNA excluded. The sample totals about 410,000 distinct CDR3 sequences. The sample comprised blood T cells: a sorted CD56 or NKG2C T cell subset, CD4+ or CD8+ T cells, or bulk PBMC T cells (not recorded which). The receptors shown here come from a woman aged 45 to 65 in good health.

The CDR3 region is CASDLAGGPKFF. V gene TRBV14 combines with J gene TRBJ2-1; TCRdb picks TRBD2, but there is no DNA to check that call. There are 12 residues in the CDR3. Germline V lookup: CDR1 SGHDN, CDR2 FVKESK.

The chain employs TRBV20-1 and TRBJ2-1. The CDR3 is 13 residues long. The germline V gene has CDR1 DFQATT and CDR2 SNEGSKA (reference sequence). CDR3 in amino acids: CSARWLTSNEQFF.

The rearrangement links TRBV11-2 to TRBJ2-3. Germline V gene sequence: CDR1 SGHAT, CDR2 FQNNGV. The CDR3 is 15 residues long. The CDR3 is CASSLFDPWTDTQYF.

The V and J genes are TRBV6-4 and TRBJ2-1; TCRdb designates TRBD1, a call that cannot be tested without DNA. Germline loops: CDR1 MRHNA, CDR2 SNTAGT. CDR3 length equals 13 residues. The CDR3 loop is CASSAGPRNEQFF.

The chain links TRBV4-2 to TRBJ2-7; TCRdb calls TRBD1, which cannot be checked without DNA. This CDR3 has 13 residues. Germline V gene lookup returns CDR1 LGHNA and CDR2 YNFKEQ. The chain's CDR3 is CASSGGGGYEQYF.

The chain is built from TRBV29-1 and TRBJ2-7; the TCRdb call, TRBD1, lacks DNA for checking. Germline values: CDR1 SQVTM, CDR2 ANQGSEA. There are 11 residues in the CDR3. CDR3 sequence: CSVEGQYEQYF.

The gene calls are TRBV5-8 and TRBJ2-7; TCRdb picks TRBD1, but there is no DNA to check that call. CDR3 length equals 14 residues. Germline-derived CDR1 and CDR2 are SGHTS and YDEGEE. The CDR3 sequence: CASSSGRGFYEQYF.

The CDR3 sequence: CASSKPPENEQFF. This chain links TRBV7-9 with TRBJ2-1; no DNA is available, so the TRBD1 call from TCRdb remains unchecked. CDR3 length: 13 residues. Germline V lookup: CDR1 SEHNR, CDR2 FQNEAQ (reference sequence).

The chain is built from TRBV4-1 and TRBJ2-1; as DNA is missing, the TRBD2 call by TCRdb cannot be tested. In germline, CDR1 is MGHRA, CDR2 YSYEKL. The CDR3 runs to 16 residues. CDR3 in amino acids: CASSHPDSGRNDEQFF.

The chain's CDR3 is CSAGASPGRETQYF. The rearrangement uses TRBV20-1 and TRBJ2-5; TCRdb gives TRBD2 as the D gene, but with no DNA this cannot be confirmed. Germline V gene sequence: CDR1 DFQATT, CDR2 SNEGSKA (reference sequence). The CDR3 has 14 amino acids.